Listed below are T cell receptor beta chains from one sample, sequenced in a study of CD4+ T cells in melanoma. Produced via immunoSEQ multiplex PCR; TCRdb's table is partial and in-frame only. The sample contains about 55,000 clones, roughly three quarters of which appear only once. Material for sequencing was tumor tissue. The receptors here all came from a human donor with melanoma. CDR3s include the opening cysteine and the closing phenylalanine or tryptophan. The order of the fields is J gene, clone size, V gene, D gene, CDR3 DNA, CDR3 protein. A D gene is named only where the DNA matches it firmly. Expanded clones are given a class, and other clones once, few, many or no size at all.

TRBJ1-2 | medium-sized | TRBV29-1 | TRBD1 | TGCAGCGTTGCGGGACAGGGGAGGCATGGCTACACCTTC | CSVAGQGRHGYTF
TRBJ2-3 | - | TRBV23-1 | - | TGCGCCAGCATCGGGCTCCCGAGCTCAGATACGCAGTATTTT | CASIGLPSSDTQYF
TRBJ1-2 | - | TRBV9 | - | TGTGCCAGCACCCGTAGCGGGCAAGGGGGCTACACCTTC | CASTRSGQGGYTF
TRBJ1-6 | - | TRBV6-5 | TRBD1 | TGTGCCAGCAGTTACGGGGGACAGAGAGGTGGTTCACCCCTCCACTTT | CASSYGGQRGGSPLHF
TRBJ1-2 | few | TRBV7-3 | TRBD1 | TGTGCCAGCAGCGCCCCCGACAGGGATGGCTACACCTTC | CASSAPDRDGYTF
TRBJ1-5 | - | TRBV7-2 | TRBD1 | TGTGCCAGCAGCACACAGGGACAGGATGGACAGCCCCAGCATTTT | CASSTQGQDGQPQHF
TRBJ2-7 | - | TRBV4-3 | TRBD1 | TGCGCCAGCAGCCAGGGGACAGGGTTTGGCTACGAGCAGTACTTC | CASSQGTGFGYEQYF
TRBJ2-1 | - | TRBV11-3 | - | TGTGCCAGCAGCTCCAATCCTCCGTCTCAGGAAGAATATGAGCAGTTCTTC | CASSSNPPSQEEYEQFF
TRBJ1-1 | medium-sized | TRBV6-6 | - | TGTGCCAGCAGTTACACGACGGGGGCCACTGAAGCTTTCTTT | CASSYTTGATEAFF
TRBJ2-1 | many | TRBV4-2 | - | TGTGCCAGCAGCCAAAGGGGCCCGACCTACAATGAGCAGTTCTTC | CASSQRGPTYNEQFF
TRBJ2-7 | few | TRBV5-1 | TRBD1 | TGCGCCAGCAGCTCCCGGACAGGGCCCGACGAGCAGTACTTC | CASSSRTGPDEQYF
TRBJ2-6 | - | TRBV5-1 | - | TGCGCCAGCAGCTTGTGGAGGGGCGAGAGGAGGGTCCTGACTTTC | CASSLWRGERRVLTF
TRBJ2-7 | - | TRBV5-1 | TRBD2 | TGCGCCAGCAAGCGGGACGTCTTCTCCTACGAGCAGTACTTC | CASKRDVFSYEQYF